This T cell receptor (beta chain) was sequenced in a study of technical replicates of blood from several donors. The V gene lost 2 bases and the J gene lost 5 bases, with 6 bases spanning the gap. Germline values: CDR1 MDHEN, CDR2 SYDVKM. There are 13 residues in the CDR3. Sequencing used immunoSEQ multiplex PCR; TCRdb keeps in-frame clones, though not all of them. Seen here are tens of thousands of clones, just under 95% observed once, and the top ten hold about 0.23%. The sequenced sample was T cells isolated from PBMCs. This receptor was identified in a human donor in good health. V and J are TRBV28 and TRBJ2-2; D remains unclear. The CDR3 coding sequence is TGTGCCAGCAGTTTACCCACTACCGGGGAGCTGTTTTTT. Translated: CASSLPTTGELFF. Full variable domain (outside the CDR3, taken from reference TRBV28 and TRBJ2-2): DVKVTQSSRYLVKRTGEKVFLECVQDMDHENMFWYRQDPGLGLRLIYFSYDVKMKEKGDIPEGYSVSREKKERFSLILESASTNQTSMYLCASSLPTTGELFFGEGSRLTVL.